The 5 T cell receptor beta chains below all came from one sample that was sequenced in a study of CD8+ T cells in alopecia areata. cDNA prepared by RNA extraction and subsequent reverse transcription served as the template for sequencing. Method: immunoSEQ multiplex PCR; TCRdb's copy keeps in-frame clones and lacks some. The sample has approximately 280,000 clones; 58% are singletons. Regarding treatment: oral pan-JAK inhibitor, 5-10 mg twice daily. The sample consisted of CD4+ T cells sorted from blood, taken at week 24, from a patient treated with tofacitinib. The receptors were gathered from a human donor with alopecia areata.

CDR3 sequence: CASSSDRLQETQYF. CDR3 coding DNA: TGTGCCAGCAGCTCGGACAGACTCCAAGAGACCCAGTACTTC. The genes are TRBV11-2 and TRBJ2-5, with D possibly being TRBD1 (6 bases). Per germline, CDR1 SGHAT and CDR2 FQNNGV. The CDR3 is 14 residues long. V was clipped by 4 bases and J by 1 base, with 10 bases between them.

This clone was counted between two and nine times. The chain is built from TRBV29-1 and TRBJ2-3; 11 nucleotides agree with TRBD2. Germline V gives CDR1 SQVTM, CDR2 ANQGSEA. The V and J ends lost 1 base and 4 bases, in that order; junction bases with no gene match: 7. The CDR3 consists of 16 residues. CDR3 sequence reads: CSVEGKLAGVSDTQYF. The CDR3 DNA sequence: TGCAGCGTTGAAGGAAAACTAGCGGGGGTATCAGATACGCAGTATTTT.

V gene TRBV7-9 combines with J gene TRBJ1-4; a possible D gene is TRBD1 (6 bases). Germline V gene sequence: CDR1 SEHNR, CDR2 FQNEAQ (reference sequence). Trimming left V 0 bases short and J 8 bases short, with 13 bases between. This CDR3 contains 15 residues. In DNA, the CDR3 is TGTGCCAGCAGCTTAGCATCAGGAGGGGGAGAAAAACTGTTTTTT. Residues: CASSLASGGGEKLFF.

This clone was seen only a few times. The rearrangement links TRBV4-1 to TRBJ2-7; TRBD1 matches at 9 bases. The CDR3 contains 15 residues. The trim removed 1 base at V and 3 bases at J, leaving 4 bases unmatched. Germline V gene sequence: CDR1 MGHRA, CDR2 YSYEKL. The CDR3 is CASSQVSTGGYEQYF. CDR3 bases: TGCGCCAGCAGCCAAGTCTCGACAGGGGGCTACGAGCAGTACTTC.

The DNA of the CDR3 is TGTGCCAGCAAACAAGGACAGGGGAATGGCTACACCTTC. Protein: CASKQGQGNGYTF. The chain is built from TRBV2 and TRBJ1-2, with 9 nucleotides matching TRBD1. The J segment lost 6 bases and the V segment lost 7 bases, leaving 6 bases of the junction unmatched. The V gene's germline CDR1 is SNHLY and CDR2 FYNNEI. The CDR3 is made up of 13 amino acids.